This T cell receptor (beta chain) was obtained from a study of response to subunit inactivated influenza vaccine. Findings and caveats of the study: New T cells are recruited in small numbers by each seasonal influenza vaccination, according to the authors' suggestion.

Regarding this clonotype: Antigen: not known.

TCRdb independently ran MiXCR on the RT-PCR reads; one entry per CDR3 protein. The table shows around 570,000 distinct CDR3 sequences, with 6.5% to 8% occurring only once. The starting material was PBMCs from blood, obtained about 23 months after vaccination. The source of this sequence is a man aged 50 to 69 who received an inactivated influenza vaccine.

CDR3 in DNA: TGTGCCAGCAGGAAGGACAGGGGAGGTTTGACCCTCCACTTT. Translating it yields CASRKDRGGLTLHF. The chain uses TRBV12-3 or TRBV12-4 and TRBJ1-6; 9 bases map to TRBD1. The CDR3 has 14 amino acids. V trimming: 6 bases; J trimming: 14 bases; junction bases outside the gene matches: 11.